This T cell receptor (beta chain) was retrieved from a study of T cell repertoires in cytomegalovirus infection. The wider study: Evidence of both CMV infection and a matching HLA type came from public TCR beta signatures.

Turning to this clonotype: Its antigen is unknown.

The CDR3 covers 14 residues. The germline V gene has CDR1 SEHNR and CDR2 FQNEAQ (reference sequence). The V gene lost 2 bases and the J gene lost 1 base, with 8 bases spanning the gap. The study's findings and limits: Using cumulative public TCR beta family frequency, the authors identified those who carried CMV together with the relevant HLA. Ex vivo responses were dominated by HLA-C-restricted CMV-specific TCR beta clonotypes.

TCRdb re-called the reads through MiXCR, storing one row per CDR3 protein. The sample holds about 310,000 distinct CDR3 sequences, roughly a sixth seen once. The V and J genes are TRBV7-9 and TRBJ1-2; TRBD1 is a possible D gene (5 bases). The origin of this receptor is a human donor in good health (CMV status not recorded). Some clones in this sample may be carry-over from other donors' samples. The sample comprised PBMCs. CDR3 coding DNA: TGTGCCAGCAGCTTACAGGGATTTAACTATGGCTACACCTTC. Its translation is CASSLQGFNYGYTF.